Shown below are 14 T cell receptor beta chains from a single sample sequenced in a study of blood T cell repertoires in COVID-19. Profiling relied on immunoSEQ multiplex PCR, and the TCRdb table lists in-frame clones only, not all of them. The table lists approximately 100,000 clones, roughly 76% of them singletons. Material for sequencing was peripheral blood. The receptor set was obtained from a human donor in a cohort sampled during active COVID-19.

The DNA of the CDR3 is TGTGCCAGCAGCCGACAGGGGAGGGGGAACACTGAAGCTTTCTTT. This sequence encodes CASSRQGRGNTEAFF. V and J are TRBV6-2 or TRBV6-3 and TRBJ1-1; 8 nucleotides agree with TRBD1. CDR3 length: 15 residues. Germline values: CDR1 MNHEY, CDR2 SVGEGT. V was pared by 6 bases and J by 1 base, with 7 bases of the junction left unmatched.

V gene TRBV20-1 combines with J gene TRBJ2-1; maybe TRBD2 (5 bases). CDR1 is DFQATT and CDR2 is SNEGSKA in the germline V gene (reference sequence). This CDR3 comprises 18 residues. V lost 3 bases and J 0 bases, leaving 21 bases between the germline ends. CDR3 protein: CSASSLFSGLSSYNEQFF. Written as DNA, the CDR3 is TGCAGTGCTAGTTCCCTTTTCAGCGGCCTTAGCTCCTACAATGAGCAGTTCTTC.

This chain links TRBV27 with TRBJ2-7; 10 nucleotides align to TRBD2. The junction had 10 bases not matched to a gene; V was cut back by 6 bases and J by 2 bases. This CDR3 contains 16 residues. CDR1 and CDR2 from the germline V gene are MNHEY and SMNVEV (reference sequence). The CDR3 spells CASREITSGAAYEQYF. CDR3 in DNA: TGTGCCAGCAGAGAGATTACTAGCGGGGCGGCCTACGAGCAGTACTTC.

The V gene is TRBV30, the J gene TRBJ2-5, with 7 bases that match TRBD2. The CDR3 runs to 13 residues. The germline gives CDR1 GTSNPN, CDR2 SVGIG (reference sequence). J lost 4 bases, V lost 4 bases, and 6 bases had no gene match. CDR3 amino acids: CAWTASGGETQYF. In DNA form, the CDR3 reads TGTGCCTGGACGGCTAGCGGAGGAGAGACCCAGTACTTC.

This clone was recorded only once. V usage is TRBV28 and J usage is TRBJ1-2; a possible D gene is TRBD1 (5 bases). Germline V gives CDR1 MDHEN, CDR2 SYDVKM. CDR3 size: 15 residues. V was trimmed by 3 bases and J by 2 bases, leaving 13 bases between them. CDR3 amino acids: CASSFFGTPNYGYTF. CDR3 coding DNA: TGTGCCAGCAGTTTCTTTGGGACTCCCAACTATGGCTACACCTTC.

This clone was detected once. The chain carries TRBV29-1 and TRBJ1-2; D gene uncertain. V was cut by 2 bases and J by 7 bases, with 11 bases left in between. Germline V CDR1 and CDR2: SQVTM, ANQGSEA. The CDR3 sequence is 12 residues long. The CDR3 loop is CSVEREDSGYTF. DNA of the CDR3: TGCAGCGTTGAAAGGGAGGATAGTGGCTACACCTTC.

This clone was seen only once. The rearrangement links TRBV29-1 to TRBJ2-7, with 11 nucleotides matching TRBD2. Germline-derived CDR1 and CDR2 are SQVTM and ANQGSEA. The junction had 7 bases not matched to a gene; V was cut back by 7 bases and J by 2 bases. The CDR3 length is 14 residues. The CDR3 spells CSALTSGRAYEQYF. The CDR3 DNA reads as TGCAGCGCTCTCACTAGCGGGAGAGCCTACGAGCAGTACTTC.

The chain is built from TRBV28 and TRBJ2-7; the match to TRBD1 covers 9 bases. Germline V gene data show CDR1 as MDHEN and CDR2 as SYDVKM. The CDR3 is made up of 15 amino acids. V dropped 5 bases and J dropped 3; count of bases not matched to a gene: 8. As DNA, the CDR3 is TGTGCCAGCAGTCCCTCCGGGACAGGGATCTACGAGCAGTACTTC. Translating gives CASSPSGTGIYEQYF.

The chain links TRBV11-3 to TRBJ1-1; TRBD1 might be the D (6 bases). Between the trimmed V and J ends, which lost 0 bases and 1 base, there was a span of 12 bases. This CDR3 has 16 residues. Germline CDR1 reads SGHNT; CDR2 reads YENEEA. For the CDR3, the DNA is TGTGCCAGCAGCTTAGATATAACAGGGAGGAACACTGAAGCTTTCTTT. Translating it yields CASSLDITGRNTEAFF.

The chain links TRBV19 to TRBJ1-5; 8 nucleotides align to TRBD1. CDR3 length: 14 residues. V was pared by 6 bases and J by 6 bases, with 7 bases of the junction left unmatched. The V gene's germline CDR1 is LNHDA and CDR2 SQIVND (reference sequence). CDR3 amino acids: CASRSQGDIQPQHF. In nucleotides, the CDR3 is TGTGCCAGTAGATCACAGGGGGATATTCAGCCCCAGCATTTT. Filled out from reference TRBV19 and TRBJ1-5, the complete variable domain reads DGGITQSPKYLFRKEGQNVTLSCEQNLNHDAMYWYRQDPGQGLRLIYYSQIVNDFQKGDIAEGYSVSREKKESFPLTVTSAQKNPTAFYLCASRSQGDIQPQHFGDGTRLSIL.

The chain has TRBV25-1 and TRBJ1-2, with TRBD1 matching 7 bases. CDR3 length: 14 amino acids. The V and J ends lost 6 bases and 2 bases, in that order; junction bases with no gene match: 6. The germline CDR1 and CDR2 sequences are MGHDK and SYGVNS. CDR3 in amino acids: CASSGTVRNYGYTF. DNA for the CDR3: TGTGCCAGCAGCGGGACAGTGCGAAACTATGGCTACACCTTC.

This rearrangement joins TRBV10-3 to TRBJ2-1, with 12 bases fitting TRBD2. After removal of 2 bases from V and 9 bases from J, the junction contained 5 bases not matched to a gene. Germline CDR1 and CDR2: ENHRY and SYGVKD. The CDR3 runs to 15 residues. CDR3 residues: CAISEGLAGSGEQFF. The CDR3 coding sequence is TGTGCCATCAGTGAGGGACTAGCGGGAAGTGGTGAGCAGTTCTTC.

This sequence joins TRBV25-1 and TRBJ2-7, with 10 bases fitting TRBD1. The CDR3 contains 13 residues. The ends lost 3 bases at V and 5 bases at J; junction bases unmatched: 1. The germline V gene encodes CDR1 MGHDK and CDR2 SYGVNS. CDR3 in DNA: TGTGCCAGCAGTGAGGGACAGGGGAACGAGCAGTACTTC. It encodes CASSEGQGNEQYF.

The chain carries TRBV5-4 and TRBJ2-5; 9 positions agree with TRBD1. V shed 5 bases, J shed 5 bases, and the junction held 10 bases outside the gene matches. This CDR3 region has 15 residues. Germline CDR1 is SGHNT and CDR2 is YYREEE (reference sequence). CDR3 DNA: TGTGCCAGCAGTCAAGGCGGGACAGGGCTGGAGACCCAGTACTTC. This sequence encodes CASSQGGTGLETQYF.